This TCR beta chain emerged from a study of blood T cells in healthy people across ages. The CDR3 covers 14 residues. As to this clonotype: Its matching antigen is unknown. The junction shows a germline mismatch at one end, possibly a read error.

Findings and limits, study-wide: Getting older went along with TCR beta diversity per million T cells dropping roughly linearly.

A second PCR, run for about 6 to 11 cycles, used a sample-barcoded 5' primer plus a J-beta primer mix. TCRdb re-analysed the 5' RACE reads in MiXCR, keeping a single row per CDR3 protein. Altogether roughly 1,100,000 distinct CDR3 sequences are present, almost 25% being singletons, with the ten largest covering approximately 0.75%. Every sample had a minimum of 6.5 million PBMCs isolated. These data were also filed under a second study, of T cells of mothers and their children.

Sequenced material: blood. This rearrangement joins TRBV12-3 or TRBV12-4 to TRBJ2-3; D perhaps matches TRBD2 (5 bases). This TCR came from a girl aged 2 to 10 in good health. DNA for the CDR3: TGTGCCAGCAGTGTAGCGATGAGCACAGATGCGCAGTATTTT. The encoded protein is CASSVAMSTDAQYF.